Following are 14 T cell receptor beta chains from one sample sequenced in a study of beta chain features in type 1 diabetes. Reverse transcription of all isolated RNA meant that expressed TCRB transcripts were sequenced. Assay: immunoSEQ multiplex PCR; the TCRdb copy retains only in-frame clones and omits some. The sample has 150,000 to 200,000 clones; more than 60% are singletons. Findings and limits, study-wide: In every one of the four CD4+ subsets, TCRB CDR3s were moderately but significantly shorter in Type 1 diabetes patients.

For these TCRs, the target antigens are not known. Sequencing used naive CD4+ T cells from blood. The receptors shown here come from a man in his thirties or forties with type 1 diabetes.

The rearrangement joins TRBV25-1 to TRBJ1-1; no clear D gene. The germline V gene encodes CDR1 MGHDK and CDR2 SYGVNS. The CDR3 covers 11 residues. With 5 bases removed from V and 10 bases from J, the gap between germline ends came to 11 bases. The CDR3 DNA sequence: TGTGCCAGCAGTTCAAGGTACGGAGCTTTCTTT. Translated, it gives CASSSRYGAFF.

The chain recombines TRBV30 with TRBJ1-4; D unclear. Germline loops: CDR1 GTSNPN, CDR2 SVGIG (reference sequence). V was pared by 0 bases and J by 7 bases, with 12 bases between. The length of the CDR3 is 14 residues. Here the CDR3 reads CAWSVLLSGEKLFF. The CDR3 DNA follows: TGTGCCTGGAGTGTCCTGTTGTCGGGTGAAAAACTGTTTTTT. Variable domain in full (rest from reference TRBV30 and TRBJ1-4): SQTIHQWPATLVQPVGSPLSLECTVEGTSNPNLYWYRQAAGRGLQLLFYSVGIGQISSEVPQNLSASRPQDRQFILSSKKLLLSDSGFYLCAWSVLLSGEKLFFGSGTQLSVL.

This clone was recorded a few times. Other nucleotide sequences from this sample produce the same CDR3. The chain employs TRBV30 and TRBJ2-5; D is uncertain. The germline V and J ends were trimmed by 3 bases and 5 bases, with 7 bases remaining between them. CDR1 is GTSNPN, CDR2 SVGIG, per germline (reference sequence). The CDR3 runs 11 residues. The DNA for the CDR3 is TGTGCCTGGAGAGGAGTGGAGACCCAGTACTTC. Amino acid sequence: CAWRGVETQYF.

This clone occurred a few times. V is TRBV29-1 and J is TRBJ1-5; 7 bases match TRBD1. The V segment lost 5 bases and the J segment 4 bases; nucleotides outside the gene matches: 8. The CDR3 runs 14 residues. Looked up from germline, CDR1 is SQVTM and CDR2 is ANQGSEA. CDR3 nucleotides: TGCAGCGTTTCCATTGACAGGGAAAATCAGCCCCAGCATTTT. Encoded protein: CSVSIDRENQPQHF. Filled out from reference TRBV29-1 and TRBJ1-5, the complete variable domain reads SAVISQKPSRDICQRGTSLTIQCQVDSQVTMMFWYRQQPGQSLTLIATANQGSEATYESGFVIDKFPISRPNLTFSTLTVSNMSPEDSSIYLCSVSIDRENQPQHFGDGTRLSIL.

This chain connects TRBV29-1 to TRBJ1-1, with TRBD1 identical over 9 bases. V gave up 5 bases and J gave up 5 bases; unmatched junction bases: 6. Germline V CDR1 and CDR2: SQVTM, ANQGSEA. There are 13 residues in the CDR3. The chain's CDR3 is CSVRGQGDTEAFF. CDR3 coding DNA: TGCAGCGTTAGGGGACAGGGCGATACTGAAGCTTTCTTT. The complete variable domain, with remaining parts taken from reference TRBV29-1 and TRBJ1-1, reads SAVISQKPSRDICQRGTSLTIQCQVDSQVTMMFWYRQQPGQSLTLIATANQGSEATYESGFVIDKFPISRPNLTFSTLTVSNMSPEDSSIYLCSVRGQGDTEAFFGQGTRLTVV.

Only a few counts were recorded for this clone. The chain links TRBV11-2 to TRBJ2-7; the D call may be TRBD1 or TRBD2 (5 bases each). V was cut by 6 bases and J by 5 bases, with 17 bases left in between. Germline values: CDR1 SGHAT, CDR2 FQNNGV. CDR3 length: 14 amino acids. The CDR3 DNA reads TGTGCCAGCAGGAACACCGGGGCCTCAAACGAGCAGTACTTC. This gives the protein CASRNTGASNEQYF.

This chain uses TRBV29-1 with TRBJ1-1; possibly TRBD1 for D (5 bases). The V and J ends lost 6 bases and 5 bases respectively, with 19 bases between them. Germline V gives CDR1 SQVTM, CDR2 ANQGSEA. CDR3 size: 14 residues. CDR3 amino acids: CSVLAMGGRTEAFF. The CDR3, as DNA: TGCAGCGTCCTTGCGATGGGGGGTAGGACTGAAGCTTTCTTT.

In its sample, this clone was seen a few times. CDR3 residues: CASSVRTTQETQYF. The CDR3 DNA is TGTGCCAGCAGTGTACGAACAACTCAAGAGACCCAGTACTTC. The V call is TRBV25-1, the J call TRBJ2-5, with D unclear. Trimming took 4 bases from V and 2 from J, leaving 11 bases between them. Germline V gives CDR1 MGHDK, CDR2 SYGVNS. The CDR3 consists of 14 residues.

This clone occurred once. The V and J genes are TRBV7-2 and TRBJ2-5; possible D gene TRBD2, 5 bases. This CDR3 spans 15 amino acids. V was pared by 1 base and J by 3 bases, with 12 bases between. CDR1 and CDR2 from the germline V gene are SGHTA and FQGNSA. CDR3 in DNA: TGTGCCAGCAGCTTAGGATCGGGGATTGAAGAGACCCAGTACTTC. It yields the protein CASSLGSGIEETQYF.

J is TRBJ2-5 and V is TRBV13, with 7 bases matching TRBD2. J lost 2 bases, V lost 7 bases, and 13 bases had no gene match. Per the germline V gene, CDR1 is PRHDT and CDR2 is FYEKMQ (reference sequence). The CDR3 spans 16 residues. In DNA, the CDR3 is TGTGCCAGCACTCTGCGAACCGGGACTACTCAAGAGACCCAGTACTTC. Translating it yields CASTLRTGTTQETQYF.

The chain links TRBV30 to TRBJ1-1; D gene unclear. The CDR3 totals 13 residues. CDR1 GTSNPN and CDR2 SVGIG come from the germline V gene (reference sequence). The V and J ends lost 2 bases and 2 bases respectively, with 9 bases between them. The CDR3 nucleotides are TGTGCCTGGAGTTATACGGACAACACTGAAGCTTTCTTT. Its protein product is CAWSYTDNTEAFF. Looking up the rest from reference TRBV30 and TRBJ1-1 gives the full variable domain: SQTIHQWPATLVQPVGSPLSLECTVEGTSNPNLYWYRQAAGRGLQLLFYSVGIGQISSEVPQNLSASRPQDRQFILSSKKLLLSDSGFYLCAWSYTDNTEAFFGQGTRLTVV.

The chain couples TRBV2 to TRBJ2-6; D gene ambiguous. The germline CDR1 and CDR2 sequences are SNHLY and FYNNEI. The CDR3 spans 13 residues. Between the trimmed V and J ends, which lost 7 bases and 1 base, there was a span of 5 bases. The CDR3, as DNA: TGTGCCAGCACAGCTTCTGGGGCCAACGTCCTGACTTTC. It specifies CASTASGANVLTF.

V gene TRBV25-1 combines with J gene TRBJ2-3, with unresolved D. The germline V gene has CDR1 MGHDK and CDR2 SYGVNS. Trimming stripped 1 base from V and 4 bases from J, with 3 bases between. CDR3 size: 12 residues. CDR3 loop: CASSESADTQYF. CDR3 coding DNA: TGTGCCAGCAGTGAATCGGCAGATACGCAGTATTTT.

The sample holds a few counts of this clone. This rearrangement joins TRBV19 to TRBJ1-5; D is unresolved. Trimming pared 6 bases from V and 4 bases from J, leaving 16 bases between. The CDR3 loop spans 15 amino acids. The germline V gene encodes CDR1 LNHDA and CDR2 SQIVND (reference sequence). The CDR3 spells CASRPMSYTNQPQHF. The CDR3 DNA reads TGTGCCAGTAGGCCCATGTCGTACACAAATCAGCCCCAGCATTTT. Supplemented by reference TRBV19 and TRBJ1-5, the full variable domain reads DGGITQSPKYLFRKEGQNVTLSCEQNLNHDAMYWYRQDPGQGLRLIYYSQIVNDFQKGDIAEGYSVSREKKESFPLTVTSAQKNPTAFYLCASRPMSYTNQPQHFGDGTRLSIL.